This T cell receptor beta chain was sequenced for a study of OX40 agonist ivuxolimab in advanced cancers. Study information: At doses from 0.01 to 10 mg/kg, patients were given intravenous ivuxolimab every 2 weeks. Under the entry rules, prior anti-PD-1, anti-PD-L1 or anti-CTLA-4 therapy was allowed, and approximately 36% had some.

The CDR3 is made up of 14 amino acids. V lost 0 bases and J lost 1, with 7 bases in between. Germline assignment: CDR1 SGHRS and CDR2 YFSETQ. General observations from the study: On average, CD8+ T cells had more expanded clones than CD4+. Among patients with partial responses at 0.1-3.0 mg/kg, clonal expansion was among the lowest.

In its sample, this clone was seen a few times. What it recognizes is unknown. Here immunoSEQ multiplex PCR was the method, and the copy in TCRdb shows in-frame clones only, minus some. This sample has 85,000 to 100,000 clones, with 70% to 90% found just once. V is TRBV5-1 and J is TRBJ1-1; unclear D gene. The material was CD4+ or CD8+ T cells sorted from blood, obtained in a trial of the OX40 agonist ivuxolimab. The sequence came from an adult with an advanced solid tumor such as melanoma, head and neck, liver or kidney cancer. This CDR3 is CASSLDVANTEAFF. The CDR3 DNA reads TGCGCCAGCAGCTTGGACGTTGCGAACACTGAAGCTTTCTTT. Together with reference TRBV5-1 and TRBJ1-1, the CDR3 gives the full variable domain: KAGVTQTPRYLIKTRGQQVTLSCSPISGHRSVSWYQQTPGQGLQFLFEYFSETQRNKGNFPGRFSGRQFSNSRSEMNVSTLELGDSALYLCASSLDVANTEAFFGQGTRLTVV.